What follows are 14 T cell receptor beta chains derived from one specimen sequenced in a study of shared clonotypes between healthy human individuals. TCRdb keeps only in-frame clones here, not all; method: immunoSEQ multiplex PCR. The sample shows 980,000 or so clones, approximately 80% of them seen only once. Sequenced material: memory CD4+ T cells sorted from blood. Subset specified: CD45RA-negative fraction. The receptors originated from a man in his late teens or twenties in good health.

The sample holds a few counts of this clone. CDR3 protein: CATRTGGQRNQPQHF. The CDR3 nucleotides read TGTGCCACCCGGACGGGGGGGCAGCGCAATCAGCCCCAGCATTTT. The chain recombines TRBV28 with TRBJ1-5, with D maybe TRBD1 (6 bases). The germline V and J ends were trimmed by 10 bases and 2 bases, with 18 bases remaining between them. In germline, CDR1 is MDHEN, CDR2 SYDVKM. The CDR3 extends over 15 amino acids.

The V call is TRBV21-1, the J call TRBJ2-2; the D call of TRBD1 is as the table states it, not checked on the DNA. TRBV21-1 counts as a pseudogene. This CDR3 is built from 13 residues. CDR3: CASRDRGAGELFF. The DNA for the CDR3 is TGTGCCAGCCGGGACAGGGGTGCCGGGGAGCTGTTTTTT.

The chain joins TRBV30 to TRBJ2-5; no reliable D call. V was pared by 1 base and J by 5 bases, with 5 bases between. Germline V gene lookup returns CDR1 GTSNPN and CDR2 SVGIG (reference sequence). CDR3 length: 11 residues. Here the CDR3 reads CAWSDPETQYF. The CDR3 bases are TGTGCCTGGAGTGACCCGGAGACCCAGTACTTC.

The chain uses TRBV6-5 and TRBJ1-1; D may be TRBD1 (5 bases). Germline CDR1 is MNHEY and CDR2 is SVGAGI. The CDR3 consists of 13 residues. Trimming left V 10 bases short and J 4 bases short, with 16 bases between. The CDR3 DNA is TGTGCCACCCTATCCCTGGGGGTCACTGAAGCTTTCTTT. Translated: CATLSLGVTEAFF.

This clone occurred once. J is TRBJ1-2 and V is TRBV6-1; TRBD1 might be the D (6 bases). The germline gives CDR1 MNHNS, CDR2 SASEGT. CDR3 length equals 13 residues. V shed 4 bases and J shed 5 bases, with 11 bases lying between them. DNA of the CDR3: TGTGCCAGCAGTGCCCAGGGGCCTTATGGCTACACCTTC. Amino acids: CASSAQGPYGYTF.

V is TRBV29-1 and J is TRBJ2-1, with D possibly being TRBD1 or TRBD2 (6 bases each). This CDR3 region has 13 residues. Between the trimmed V and J ends, which lost 7 bases and 1 base, there was a span of 11 bases. Germline V lookup: CDR1 SQVTM, CDR2 ANQGSEA. The CDR3: CSDRGLSYNEQFF. DNA of the CDR3: TGCAGCGACCGGGGGCTATCCTACAATGAGCAGTTCTTC.

This clone was detected only once. The chain is built from TRBV6-1 and TRBJ2-2; the D is unclear. The V gene's germline CDR1 is MNHNS and CDR2 SASEGT. The CDR3 length is 15 residues. The V and J ends lost 1 base and 6 bases respectively, with 12 bases between them. CDR3 sequence reads: CASSEVGLRPGELFF. CDR3 bases: TGTGCCAGCAGTGAAGTCGGGCTCCGACCCGGGGAGCTGTTTTTT.

This clone was counted between two and nine times. The V gene is TRBV27, the J gene TRBJ2-7, with D tentatively TRBD1 or TRBD2 (7 bases each). Germline V gene lookup returns CDR1 MNHEY and CDR2 SMNVEV (reference sequence). The CDR3 consists of 19 residues. V was clipped by 6 bases and J by 2 bases, with 29 bases between them. CDR3 in DNA: TGTGCCAGCAGGCCCAGGGGGGGCCAATTCATTGGTCAGACCTACGAGCAGTACTTC. Translated: CASRPRGGQFIGQTYEQYF.

This chain joins TRBV11-3 and TRBJ2-1; 8 nucleotides agree with TRBD1. This CDR3 is built from 14 residues. Germline CDR1 is SGHNT and CDR2 is YENEEA. The V gene end was trimmed by 8 bases and the J gene end by 2 bases; junction bases not matched to a gene: 5. The CDR3, as DNA: TGTGCCAGCTCCCAGGGGGCCACCTACAATGAGCAGTTCTTC. Its translation is CASSQGATYNEQFF.

This clone occurred a few times. The V gene is TRBV7-8, the J gene TRBJ1-2; D remains unclear. In germline, CDR1 is SGHVS, CDR2 FQNEAQ. This CDR3 is built from 13 residues. V lost 4 bases and J 4 bases, leaving 10 bases between the germline ends. In DNA form, the CDR3 reads TGTGCCAGCAGCTCAGAGAGGGCCTATGGCTACACCTTC. Its protein is CASSSERAYGYTF.

This chain links TRBV6-1 with TRBJ1-1; 8 nucleotides agree with TRBD1. The V and J ends lost 3 bases and 3 bases, in that order; junction bases with no gene match: 12. The CDR3 is made up of 17 amino acids. CDR1 and CDR2 (germline): MNHNS, SASEGT. As DNA, the CDR3 is TGTGCCAGCAGTGACTTTCGCGGACAGGGTGGGCACACTGAAGCTTTCTTT. Translating it yields CASSDFRGQGGHTEAFF.

This clone was seen only a few times. The chain couples TRBV4-3 to TRBJ2-7; 12 nucleotides align to TRBD2. CDR1 is LGHNA and CDR2 is YSLEER in the germline V gene. V trimming: 0 bases; J trimming: 0 bases; junction bases outside the gene matches: 3. The CDR3 runs to 17 residues. In DNA form, the CDR3 reads TGCGCCAGCAGCCAAGATGGGACTAGCGGGTCCTCCTACGAGCAGTACTTC. It encodes CASSQDGTSGSSYEQYF.

J is TRBJ2-7 and V is TRBV2, with D tentatively TRBD1 (6 bases). This CDR3 has 15 amino acids. CDR1 SNHLY and CDR2 FYNNEI come from the germline V gene. Trimming removed 9 bases from V and 1 base from J, with 19 bases in between. The CDR3 spells CASSGERENSYEQYF. As DNA, the CDR3 is TGTGCCAGTTCAGGGGAAAGGGAGAATTCCTACGAGCAGTACTTC.

This chain connects TRBV5-1 to TRBJ2-5; 7 bases fit TRBD1. Germline values: CDR1 SGHRS, CDR2 YFSETQ. The trim removed 4 bases at V and 2 bases at J, leaving 5 bases unmatched. This CDR3 has 14 amino acids. CDR3 in DNA: TGCGCCAGCAGCCAGGGACAGACACAAGAGACCCAGTACTTC. Translating gives CASSQGQTQETQYF.